This passage covers 27 T cell receptor beta chains from one sample sequenced in a study of T-cell reconstitution after alpha-beta-depleted transplantation in children. TCRbeta library construction was performed incorporating unique molecular identifiers. TCRdb reprocessed the PCR reads with MiXCR, giving one entry per CDR3 protein. The sample includes about 200,000 distinct CDR3 sequences, roughly 6.6% of them seen just once. Sequencing used PBMCs, obtained before TCRalphabeta/CD19-depleted stem cell transplant. The receptors stem from a boy between 2 and 10 years old with acute lymphoblastic leukemia, due to receive a stem cell transplant.

This clonotype was found many times. V is TRBV24-1 and J is TRBJ2-5, with 10 bases aligning to TRBD1. The V and J ends lost 5 bases and 1 base, in that order; junction bases with no gene match: 3. The CDR3 sequence is 15 residues long. Germline CDR1 KGHDR, CDR2 SFDVKD. CDR3 DNA sequence: TGTGCCACCAGTGGGACAGGGGGGGCCCAAGAGACCCAGTACTTC. Translating it yields CATSGTGGAQETQYF.

This clonotype was seen ten or more times. V gene TRBV10-3 combines with J gene TRBJ1-2; no clear D. Per the germline V gene, CDR1 is ENHRY and CDR2 is SYGVKD. The CDR3 has 17 amino acids. Trimming took 4 bases from V and 3 from J, leaving 21 bases between them. CDR3 amino acids: CAISATSDGSLDYGYTF. The CDR3 bases are TGTGCCATCAGTGCTACATCGGACGGCAGTCTGGACTATGGCTACACCTTC.

This clonotype has ten or more counts. The chain combines TRBV6-4 with TRBJ2-1, with 7 positions matching TRBD2. Trimming took 2 bases from V and 2 from J; bases not matched to a gene: 3. Germline V CDR1 and CDR2: MRHNA, SNTAGT. The CDR3 is 15 residues long. CDR3 amino acids: CASSDRAGAYNEQFF. The CDR3 DNA is TGTGCCAGCAGTGACAGGGCGGGAGCCTACAATGAGCAGTTCTTC.

About this clonotype: This may come from a read error, since a much larger clone is one base off. The chain uses TRBV7-2 and TRBJ2-3, with 9 bases identical to TRBD2. Germline V gene sequence: CDR1 SGHTA, CDR2 FQGNSA. This CDR3 region has 15 residues. The chain's CDR3 is CVSSSGGISTDTQYF. Written as DNA, the CDR3 is TGTGTCAGCAGTAGCGGGGGTATTAGCACAGATACGCAGTATTTT.

This clonotype occurred a few times. V and J are TRBV4-3 and TRBJ2-3, with 7 nucleotides matching TRBD2. CDR1 is LGHNA and CDR2 is YSLEER in the germline V gene. The junction had 4 bases not matched to a gene; V was cut back by 0 bases and J by 4 bases. CDR3 length: 15 amino acids. The CDR3 here is CASSQDSGGADTQYF. CDR3 coding DNA: TGCGCCAGCAGCCAAGACTCGGGGGGTGCAGATACGCAGTATTTT.

This clonotype was seen ten or more times. The chain carries TRBV11-2 and TRBJ2-7, with 7 bases fitting TRBD2. This CDR3 spans 15 amino acids. Germline V lookup: CDR1 SGHAT, CDR2 FQNNGV. Losses at the gene ends were 5 bases for V and 3 bases for J; bases not matched to a gene: 10. In DNA form, the CDR3 reads TGTGCCAGCAGCGGCCTGCGGGGGAAAGGCTACGAGCAGTACTTC. Its translation: CASSGLRGKGYEQYF.

This clonotype was recorded many times. The genes are TRBV10-1 and TRBJ2-1, with D possibly being TRBD1 or TRBD2 (6 bases each). Looked up from germline, CDR1 is WNHNN and CDR2 is SYGVQD (reference sequence). The V end was cut by 5 bases, the J end by 1 base, with 12 bases between. This CDR3 comprises 15 residues. This CDR3 is CASSLGGGSYNEQFF. The DNA of the CDR3 is TGCGCCAGCAGTTTAGGAGGGGGGTCCTACAATGAGCAGTTCTTC.

This clonotype was recorded many times. The J gene is TRBJ1-5, the V gene TRBV6-1; TRBD1 might be the D (5 bases). The CDR3 extends over 17 amino acids. The V and J ends lost 4 bases and 3 bases respectively, with 19 bases between them. Germline CDR1 MNHNS, CDR2 SASEGT. CDR3 amino acids: CASSAAGQGLFNQPQHF. The CDR3 DNA reads TGTGCCAGCAGTGCCGCGGGTCAGGGCCTTTTCAATCAGCCCCAGCATTTT.

In this sample, this clonotype turned up many times. The V gene is TRBV4-2, the J gene TRBJ2-1; D possibly corresponds to TRBD2 (6 bases). The V gene lost 0 bases and the J gene lost 5 bases, with 8 bases spanning the gap. Germline V gives CDR1 LGHNA, CDR2 YNFKEQ. The CDR3 runs to 14 residues. In DNA form, the CDR3 reads TGTGCCAGCAGCCAAGATCGGGGGAACAATGAGCAGTTCTTC. Residues: CASSQDRGNNEQFF.

This clonotype has at least ten counts. The chain recombines TRBV7-2 with TRBJ2-7, with TRBD1 identical over 8 bases. Germline V gene sequence: CDR1 SGHTA, CDR2 FQGNSA. V gave up 5 bases and J gave up 1 base; unmatched junction bases: 7. The length of the CDR3 is 15 residues. The CDR3 DNA reads TGTGCCAGCAGCAAGGACAGGGACAGGTCCTACGAGCAGTACTTC. As protein: CASSKDRDRSYEQYF.

This clonotype was counted at least ten times. This chain uses TRBV5-1 with TRBJ1-1; tentatively, D is TRBD1 (6 bases). V lost 0 bases to trimming and J lost 5 bases, with 17 bases between them. The germline CDR1 and CDR2 sequences are SGHRS and YFSETQ. The CDR3 is 16 residues long. The CDR3 DNA sequence: TGCGCCAGCAGCTTGGAAGGCAGGGGAGGCCAAACTGAAGCTTTCTTT. This codes for CASSLEGRGGQTEAFF.

The CDR3 nucleotides read TGTGCCAGCAGCCCCGACAGTACCTACGAGCAGTACTTC. Protein: CASSPDSTYEQYF. The chain combines TRBV7-9 with TRBJ2-7, with a weak D call TRBD1 (5 bases). The CDR3 runs 13 residues. Germline V gives CDR1 SEHNR, CDR2 FQNEAQ (reference sequence). Trimming stripped 5 bases from V and 2 bases from J, with 10 bases between.

This clonotype was observed at least ten times. V usage is TRBV15 and J usage is TRBJ2-5; no firm D call. The CDR3 loop spans 14 amino acids. V lost 0 bases, J lost 5 bases, and 10 bases lay in between. The germline V gene encodes CDR1 LNHNV and CDR2 YYDKDF (reference sequence). In DNA, the CDR3 is TGTGCCACCAGCAGAGATAGTGGGCGGGAGACCCAGTACTTC. Its translation is CATSRDSGRETQYF.

This clonotype has a count of ten or more. The rearrangement links TRBV28 to TRBJ1-1; possible D gene TRBD1, 6 bases. CDR3 length: 21 residues. Per germline, CDR1 MDHEN and CDR2 SYDVKM. Trimming shortened V by 5 bases and J by 10 bases, and 41 bases separated the two germline ends. CDR3 sequence reads: CASSTLFGGASPNRDTVTAFF. In DNA, the CDR3 is TGTGCCAGCAGTACTCTATTTGGGGGGGCTTCACCCAACCGGGACACGGTGACAGCTTTCTTT. Full variable domain (remainder filled in from reference TRBV28 and TRBJ1-1): DVKVTQSSRYLVKRTGEKVFLECVQDMDHENMFWYRQDPGLGLRLIYFSYDVKMKEKGDIPEGYSVSREKKERFSLILESASTNQTSMYLCASSTLFGGASPNRDTVTAFFGQGTRLTVV.

The chain employs TRBV6-2 or TRBV6-3 and TRBJ2-5; tentative D call: TRBD1 (6 bases). Germline loops: CDR1 MNHEY, CDR2 SVGEGT. V was clipped by 0 bases and J by 1 base, with 9 bases between them. The CDR3 covers 15 residues. The CDR3: CASSYSTGSQETQYF. Written as DNA, the CDR3 is TGTGCCAGCAGTTACTCGACAGGATCCCAAGAGACCCAGTACTTC.

This clonotype was picked up many times. The rearrangement links TRBV25-1 to TRBJ2-3, with D perhaps TRBD1 or TRBD2 (5 bases each). The V and J ends lost 6 bases and 0 bases respectively, with 10 bases between them. Germline V lookup: CDR1 MGHDK, CDR2 SYGVNS. This CDR3 has 14 residues. CDR3 protein: CASREWDSTDTQYF. The CDR3 DNA follows: TGTGCCAGCAGAGAGTGGGACAGCACAGATACGCAGTATTTT.

This clonotype was detected ten times or more. The chain links TRBV11-2 to TRBJ1-4, with D perhaps TRBD1 (5 bases). CDR1 is SGHAT, CDR2 FQNNGV, per germline. The CDR3 loop spans 15 amino acids. The V end was cut by 4 bases, the J end by 2 bases, with 11 bases between. CDR3 in amino acids: CASSSLRGTNEKLFF. CDR3 bases: TGTGCCAGCAGCTCGCTCCGGGGGACTAATGAAAAACTGTTTTTT.

This clonotype occurred many times. The gene calls are TRBV11-2 and TRBJ2-3; the D gene is possibly TRBD2 (5 bases). V lost 1 base and J lost 5, with 10 bases in between. Germline assignment: CDR1 SGHAT and CDR2 FQNNGV. There are 14 residues in the CDR3. The CDR3 coding sequence is TGTGCCAGCAGCTTAGGAAGCGGTGTAGATACGCAGTATTTT. Translated, it gives CASSLGSGVDTQYF.

A few counts support this clonotype. V gene TRBV27 combines with J gene TRBJ2-1, with 14 nucleotides matching TRBD2. V lost 4 bases, J lost 6 bases, and 5 bases stayed unmatched. This CDR3 spans 16 amino acids. Germline V lookup: CDR1 MNHEY, CDR2 SMNVEV (reference sequence). Here the CDR3 DNA reads TGTGCCAGCAGTTCGGGACTAGCGGGAGAGGGCAATGAGCAGTTCTTC. It yields the protein CASSSGLAGEGNEQFF.

This clonotype was seen ten or more times. CDR3 sequence reads: CASSLSAGQALTPLHF. Here the CDR3 DNA reads TGTGCCAGCAGCTTATCAGCCGGACAGGCCCTAACACCCCTCCACTTT. The chain couples TRBV7-2 to TRBJ1-6, with TRBD1 identical over 7 bases. The CDR3 runs to 16 residues. Trimming removed 2 bases from V and 11 bases from J; junction bases left unmatched: 12. Germline-derived CDR1 and CDR2 are SGHTA and FQGNSA. Supplemented by reference TRBV7-2 and TRBJ1-6, the full variable domain reads GAGVSQSPSNKVTEKGKDVELRCDPISGHTALYWYRQSLGQGLEFLIYFQGNSAPDKSGLPSDRFSAERTGGSVSTLTIQRTQQEDSAVYLCASSLSAGQALTPLHFGNGTRLTVT.

This clonotype was counted many times. The rearrangement uses TRBV7-2 and TRBJ2-7, with 10 bases matching TRBD1. V was clipped by 5 bases and J by 5 bases; unmatched bases: 21. The germline CDR1 and CDR2 sequences are SGHTA and FQGNSA. The CDR3 is 19 amino acids. CDR3 region: CASSKVGVKGTGENHEQYF. CDR3 nucleotide sequence: TGTGCCAGCAGCAAAGTGGGGGTAAAGGGGACAGGGGAAAACCACGAGCAGTACTTC.

Many counts were recorded for this clonotype. The rearrangement joins TRBV9 to TRBJ2-2; D call uncertain. V lost 4 bases, J lost 1 base, and 11 bases lay in between. This CDR3 has 15 amino acids. CDR1 is SGDLS, CDR2 YYNGEE, per germline. The CDR3 DNA sequence: TGTGCCAGCAGCCTAACGAAGGGGAACACCGGGGAGCTGTTTTTT. It translates to CASSLTKGNTGELFF.

This clonotype has at least ten counts. The chain recombines TRBV9 with TRBJ2-4; D not certain. The ends were cut back, 4 bases at V and 1 base at J, with 9 bases in the middle. Germline CDR1 SGDLS, CDR2 YYNGEE. This CDR3 is 14 amino acids long. CDR3 in DNA: TGTGCCAGCAGCCCGAACTCGGCCAAAAACATTCAGTACTTC. It encodes CASSPNSAKNIQYF.

This clonotype has at least ten counts. The chain is built from TRBV6-5 and TRBJ2-3; 8 bases are a match to TRBD1. Germline-derived CDR1 and CDR2 are MNHEY and SVGAGI. J was trimmed by 3 bases and V by 4 bases; bases with no gene match: 6. This CDR3 region has 15 residues. The CDR3 coding sequence is TGTGCCAGCAGTTCCCGGGACAGGAGAACAGATACGCAGTATTTT. Translated, it gives CASSSRDRRTDTQYF.

The rearrangement uses TRBV20-1 and TRBJ2-1; weak D call: TRBD2 (6 bases). V was clipped by 5 bases and J by 4 bases, with 12 bases between them. CDR1 is DFQATT and CDR2 is SNEGSKA in the germline V gene (reference sequence). The CDR3 contains 13 residues. In DNA, the CDR3 is TGCAGTGCTTCCCGGGAGATTTACAATGAGCAGTTCTTC. It yields the protein CSASREIYNEQFF.

The V call is TRBV10-3, the J call TRBJ1-4; possible D gene TRBD1, 6 bases. Germline lookup yields CDR1 ENHRY and CDR2 SYGVKD. This CDR3 is 14 amino acids long. V was clipped by 3 bases and J by 6 bases, with 11 bases between them. Here the CDR3 DNA reads TGTGCCATCAGTGACGGGACAACACATGAAAAACTGTTTTTT. Translated, it gives CAISDGTTHEKLFF.

This clonotype was seen repeatedly, ten times or more. The chain has TRBV20-1 and TRBJ2-3; 7 nucleotides align to TRBD2. There are 14 residues in the CDR3. Germline V lookup: CDR1 DFQATT, CDR2 SNEGSKA (reference sequence). The V gene end was trimmed by 5 bases and the J gene end by 4 bases; junction bases not matched to a gene: 9. The CDR3 sequence is CSARLGGGSDTQYF. CDR3 bases: TGCAGTGCTCGCCTTGGCGGGGGTTCAGATACGCAGTATTTT.